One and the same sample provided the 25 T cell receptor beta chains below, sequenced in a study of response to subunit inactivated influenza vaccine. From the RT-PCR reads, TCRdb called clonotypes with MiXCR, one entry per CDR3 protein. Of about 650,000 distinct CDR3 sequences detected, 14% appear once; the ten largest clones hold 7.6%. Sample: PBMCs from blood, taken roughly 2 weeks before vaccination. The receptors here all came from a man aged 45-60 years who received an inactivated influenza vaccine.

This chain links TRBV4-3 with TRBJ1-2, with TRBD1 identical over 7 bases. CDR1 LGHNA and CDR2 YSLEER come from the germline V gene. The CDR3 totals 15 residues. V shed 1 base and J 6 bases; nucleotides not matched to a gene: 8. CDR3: CASSQGGRGKDGYTF. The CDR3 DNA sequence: TGCGCCAGCAGCCAAGGAGGCAGGGGGAAGGATGGCTACACCTTC.

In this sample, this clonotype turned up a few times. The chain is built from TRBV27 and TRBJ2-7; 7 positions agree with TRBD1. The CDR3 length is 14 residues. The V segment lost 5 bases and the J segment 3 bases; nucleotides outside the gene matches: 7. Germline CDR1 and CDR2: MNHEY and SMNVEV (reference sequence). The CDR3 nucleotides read TGTGCCAGCAGTAGAGCCGGGACAGACTACGAGCAGTACTTC. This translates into CASSRAGTDYEQYF.

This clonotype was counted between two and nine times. The CDR3, as DNA: TGTGCCAGCAGCTTAAACTCCGGGACATCTCTATTTAACTATGGCTACACCTTC. Translation: CASSLNSGTSLFNYGYTF. The V and J genes are TRBV6-5 and TRBJ1-2, with D maybe TRBD1 (6 bases). CDR3 size: 18 residues. Between the trimmed V and J ends, which lost 6 bases and 1 base, there was a span of 24 bases. The V gene's germline CDR1 is MNHEY and CDR2 SVGAGI.

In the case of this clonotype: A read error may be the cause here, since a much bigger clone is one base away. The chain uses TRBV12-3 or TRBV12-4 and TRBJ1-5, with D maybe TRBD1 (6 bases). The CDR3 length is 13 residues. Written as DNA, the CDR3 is TGTGCCAGCAGTCCCAGGGGCAATCACCCCCAGCATTTT. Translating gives CASSPRGNHPQHF.

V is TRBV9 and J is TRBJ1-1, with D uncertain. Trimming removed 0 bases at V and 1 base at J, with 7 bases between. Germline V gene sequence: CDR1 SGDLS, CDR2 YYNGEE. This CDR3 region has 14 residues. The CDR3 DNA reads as TGTGCCAGCAGCGTAGGAGCGCGGAACACTGAAGCTTTCTTT. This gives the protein CASSVGARNTEAFF.

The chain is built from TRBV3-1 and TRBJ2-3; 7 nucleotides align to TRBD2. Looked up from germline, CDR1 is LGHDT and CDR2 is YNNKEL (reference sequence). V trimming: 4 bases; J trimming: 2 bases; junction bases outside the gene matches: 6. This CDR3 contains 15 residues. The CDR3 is CASSPTGTNTDTQYF. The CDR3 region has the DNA TGTGCCAGCAGCCCTACCGGGACTAACACAGATACGCAGTATTTT.

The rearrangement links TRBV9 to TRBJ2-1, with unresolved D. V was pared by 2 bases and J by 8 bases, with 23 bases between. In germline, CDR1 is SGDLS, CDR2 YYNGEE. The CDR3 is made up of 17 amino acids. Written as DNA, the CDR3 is TGTGCCAGCAGCGTGGCAGGTGTGGCCTCCTTTTTCCATGAGCAGTTCTTC. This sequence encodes CASSVAGVASFFHEQFF.

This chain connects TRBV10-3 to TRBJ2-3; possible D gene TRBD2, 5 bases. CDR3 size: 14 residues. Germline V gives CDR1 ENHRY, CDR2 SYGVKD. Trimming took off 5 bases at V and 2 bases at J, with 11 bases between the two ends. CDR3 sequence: CAISKNGDTDTQYF. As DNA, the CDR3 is TGTGCCATCAGTAAAAACGGGGACACAGATACGCAGTATTTT.

The CDR3 reads CASSFPGTGVEKLFF. The CDR3 bases are TGTGCCAGCAGTTTCCCCGGGACAGGGGTTGAAAAACTGTTTTTT. The V gene is TRBV28, the J gene TRBJ1-4; TRBD1 matches at 10 bases. The CDR3 extends over 15 amino acids. Germline V CDR1 and CDR2: MDHEN, SYDVKM. The trim removed 3 bases at V and 7 bases at J, leaving 5 bases unmatched.

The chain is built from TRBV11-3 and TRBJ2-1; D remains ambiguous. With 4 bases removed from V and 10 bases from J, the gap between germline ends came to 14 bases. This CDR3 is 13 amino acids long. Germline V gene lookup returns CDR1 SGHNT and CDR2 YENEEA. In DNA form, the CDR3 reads TGTGCCAGCAGCTACGATAGTTTCTGGGAGCAGTTCTTC. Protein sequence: CASSYDSFWEQFF.

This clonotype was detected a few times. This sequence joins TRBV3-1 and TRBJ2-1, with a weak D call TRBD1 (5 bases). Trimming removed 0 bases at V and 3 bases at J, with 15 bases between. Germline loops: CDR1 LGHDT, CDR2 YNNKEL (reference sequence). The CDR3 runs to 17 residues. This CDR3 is CASSQDLTGRVYNEQFF. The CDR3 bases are TGTGCCAGCAGCCAAGATCTAACAGGACGGGTCTACAATGAGCAGTTCTTC.

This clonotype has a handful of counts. The chain's CDR3 is CSGTSGGARETQYF. The CDR3 DNA reads TGCAGTGGGACTAGCGGGGGGGCCCGGGAGACCCAGTACTTC. The chain joins TRBV20-1 to TRBJ2-5; TRBD2 matches at 15 bases. The CDR3 extends over 14 amino acids. Per germline, CDR1 DFQATT and CDR2 SNEGSKA (reference sequence). Trimming cost V 7 bases and J 5 bases; bases outside gene matches: 5.

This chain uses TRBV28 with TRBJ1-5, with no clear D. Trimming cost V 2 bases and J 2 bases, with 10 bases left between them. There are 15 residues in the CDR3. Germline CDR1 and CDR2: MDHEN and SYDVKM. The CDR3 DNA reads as TGTGCCAGCAGTTTAAAGGACCAAGGCAATCAGCCCCAGCATTTT. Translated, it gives CASSLKDQGNQPQHF. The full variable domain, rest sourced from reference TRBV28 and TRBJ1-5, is DVKVTQSSRYLVKRTGEKVFLECVQDMDHENMFWYRQDPGLGLRLIYFSYDVKMKEKGDIPEGYSVSREKKERFSLILESASTNQTSMYLCASSLKDQGNQPQHFGDGTRLSIL.

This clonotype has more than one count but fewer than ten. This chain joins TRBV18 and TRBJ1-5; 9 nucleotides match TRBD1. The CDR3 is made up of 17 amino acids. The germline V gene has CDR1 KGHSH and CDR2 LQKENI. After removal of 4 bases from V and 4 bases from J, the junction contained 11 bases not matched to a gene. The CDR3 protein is CASSLTRGQGLNQPQHF. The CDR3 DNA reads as TGTGCCAGCTCACTCACAAGAGGACAGGGGCTAAATCAGCCCCAGCATTTT.

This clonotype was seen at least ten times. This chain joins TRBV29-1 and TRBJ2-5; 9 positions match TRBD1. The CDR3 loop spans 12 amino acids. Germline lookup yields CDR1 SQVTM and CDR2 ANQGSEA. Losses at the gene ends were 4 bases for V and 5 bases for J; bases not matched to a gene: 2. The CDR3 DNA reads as TGCAGCGTTGGACAGGGGGTCGAGACCCAGTACTTC. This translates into CSVGQGVETQYF.

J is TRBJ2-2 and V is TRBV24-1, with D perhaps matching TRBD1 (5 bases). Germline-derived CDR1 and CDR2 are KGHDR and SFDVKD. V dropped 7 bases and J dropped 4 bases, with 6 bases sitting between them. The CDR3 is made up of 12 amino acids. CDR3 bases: TGTGCCACCAGAGACAGCACCGGGGAGCTGTTTTTT. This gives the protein CATRDSTGELFF.

Written as DNA, the CDR3 is TGCGCCAGCAGCTTGGGAGTTTCGGGATCGGGCCAGTCCCAGCATTTT. Translated, it gives CASSLGVSGSGQSQHF. The chain carries TRBV5-1 and TRBJ1-5, with D uncertain. The CDR3 loop spans 16 amino acids. In germline, CDR1 is SGHRS, CDR2 YFSETQ. V dropped 0 bases and J dropped 11 bases, with 21 bases sitting between them.

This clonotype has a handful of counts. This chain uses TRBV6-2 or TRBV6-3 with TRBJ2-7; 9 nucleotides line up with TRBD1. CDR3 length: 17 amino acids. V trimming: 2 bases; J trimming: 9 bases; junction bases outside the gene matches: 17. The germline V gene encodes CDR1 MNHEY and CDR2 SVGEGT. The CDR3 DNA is TGTGCCAGCAGTTACGGACCCCCCGGGACAGGGCCATTCGGGCAGTACTTC. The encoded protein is CASSYGPPGTGPFGQYF.

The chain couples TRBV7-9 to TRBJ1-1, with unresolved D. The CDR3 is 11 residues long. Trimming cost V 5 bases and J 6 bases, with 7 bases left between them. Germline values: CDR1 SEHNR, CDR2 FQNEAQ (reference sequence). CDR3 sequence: CASSHGPEAFF. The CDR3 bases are TGTGCCAGCAGCCACGGGCCTGAAGCTTTCTTT.

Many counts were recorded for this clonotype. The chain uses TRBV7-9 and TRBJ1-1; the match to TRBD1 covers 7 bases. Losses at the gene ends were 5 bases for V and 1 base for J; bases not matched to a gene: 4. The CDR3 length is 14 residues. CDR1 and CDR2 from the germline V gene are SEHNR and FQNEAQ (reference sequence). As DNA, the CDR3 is TGTGCCAGCAGCCTGGGACAGCAGAACACTGAAGCTTTCTTT. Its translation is CASSLGQQNTEAFF.

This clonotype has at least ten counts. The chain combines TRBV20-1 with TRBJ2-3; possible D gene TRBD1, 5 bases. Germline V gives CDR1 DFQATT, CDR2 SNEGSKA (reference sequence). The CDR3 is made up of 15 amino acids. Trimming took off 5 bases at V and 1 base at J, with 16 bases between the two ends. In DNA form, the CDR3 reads TGCAGTGCTGATATTAGGGGCTCGGGCACAGATACGCAGTATTTT. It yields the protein CSADIRGSGTDTQYF.

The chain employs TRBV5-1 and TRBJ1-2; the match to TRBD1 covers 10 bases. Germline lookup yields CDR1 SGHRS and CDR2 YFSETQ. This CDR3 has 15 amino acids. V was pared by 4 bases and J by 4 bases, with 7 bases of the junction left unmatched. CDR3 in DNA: TGCGCCAGCAGCCTGGGACAGGGGATTTTCTATGGCTACACCTTC. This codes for CASSLGQGIFYGYTF.

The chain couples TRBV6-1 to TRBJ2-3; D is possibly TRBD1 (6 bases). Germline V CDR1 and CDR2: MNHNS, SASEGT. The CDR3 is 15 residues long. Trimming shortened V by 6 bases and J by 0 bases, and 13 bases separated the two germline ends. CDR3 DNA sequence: TGTGCCAGCAGCGACGTGGACAGCAGCACAGATACGCAGTATTTT. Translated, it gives CASSDVDSSTDTQYF.

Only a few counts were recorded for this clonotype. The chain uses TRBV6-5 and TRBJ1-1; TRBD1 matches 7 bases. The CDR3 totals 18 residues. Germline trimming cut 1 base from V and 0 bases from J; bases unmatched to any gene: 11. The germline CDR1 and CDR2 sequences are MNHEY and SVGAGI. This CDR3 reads CASSYYYGSGTVNTEAFF. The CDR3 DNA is TGTGCCAGCAGTTACTACTACGGGTCCGGGACAGTGAACACTGAAGCTTTCTTT.

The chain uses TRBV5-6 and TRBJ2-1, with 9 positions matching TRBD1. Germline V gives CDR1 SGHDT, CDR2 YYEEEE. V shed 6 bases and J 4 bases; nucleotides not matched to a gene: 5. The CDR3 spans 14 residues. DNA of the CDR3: TGTGCCAGCAACGAACAGGGGGCTTACAATGAGCAGTTCTTC. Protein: CASNEQGAYNEQFF.